This is a list of T cell receptor beta chains from one sample in a study of T cell responses to AZD1222 COVID-19 vaccine. Clones were sequenced by immunoSEQ multiplex PCR, and TCRdb holds only the in-frame ones, with some missing. The repertoire holds about 150,000 clones, with 80% to 95% as singletons. The sequenced sample was peripheral blood, obtained 28 days after the second AZD1222 dose. The receptors shown here come from an adult who received the AZD1222 COVID-19 vaccine. Both conserved end residues are part of each CDR3. Each record gives: V gene, D gene, CDR3 protein. D genes are given only for firm matches.

v_gene: TRBV24-1; d_gene: -; CDR3aa: CATSDPQTGAYEQYF
v_gene: TRBV7-9; d_gene: TRBD1; CDR3aa: CASSDGTGDQPQHF
v_gene: TRBV5-6; d_gene: -; CDR3aa: CASSFGGYGRNTIYF
v_gene: TRBV5-1; d_gene: TRBD1; CDR3aa: CASSHLYRDRLNTGELFF
v_gene: TRBV2; d_gene: TRBD1; CDR3aa: CASRSGTGAYNEQFF
v_gene: TRBV9; d_gene: -; CDR3aa: CASSVGPGSEAFF
v_gene: TRBV28; d_gene: -; CDR3aa: CAVMSATNEKLFF
v_gene: TRBV11-3; d_gene: TRBD1; CDR3aa: CASSLNRDRGQYF
v_gene: TRBV6-5; d_gene: -; CDR3aa: CASSYIAGEETQYF
v_gene: TRBV7-5; d_gene: -; CDR3aa: CPGWDTGISHNQPQHF
v_gene: TRBV2; d_gene: -; CDR3aa: CASSPGLENQPQHF
v_gene: TRBV28; d_gene: -; CDR3aa: CASSQGREHQPQHF
v_gene: TRBV27; d_gene: -; CDR3aa: CASSLEGHMNTEAFF
v_gene: TRBV20-1; d_gene: -; CDR3aa: CSASDRDEQYF
v_gene: TRBV6-4; d_gene: TRBD1; CDR3aa: CASSVDRGYEQYF